The 24 T cell receptor beta chains given below trace back to one sample, sequenced in a study of T cells expressing NK-cell markers. TCRdb reprocessed the 5' RACE reads and keeps a single row for each CDR3 protein, giving no DNA. The sample has a few hundred thousand distinct CDR3 sequences. Sequencing was performed on blood T cells: a sorted CD56 or NKG2C T cell subset, CD4+ or CD8+ T cells, or bulk PBMC T cells (not recorded which). The origin of the receptors is a man aged 18 to 69 in good health.

The gene calls are TRBV5-1 and TRBJ2-3; TCRdb's D gene call, TRBD2, goes unchecked for lack of DNA. The CDR3 has 14 residues. The V gene's germline CDR1 is SGHRS and CDR2 YFSETQ. CDR3: CASSRMTRGESQYF.

This chain's CDR3 is CASSLGQGRMAETQYF. The gene calls are TRBV7-9 and TRBJ2-5; TCRdb names TRBD1, which stays unverified in the absence of DNA. From germline, CDR1 is SEHNR and CDR2 FQNEAQ (reference sequence). CDR3 size: 16 residues.

This chain connects TRBV7-2 to TRBJ1-1; lacking DNA, the TRBD1 call made by TCRdb goes unchecked. Germline CDR1 is SGHTA and CDR2 is FQGNSA. There are 14 residues in the CDR3. This CDR3 is CASSFEGKWTEAFF.

V is TRBV6-1 and J is TRBJ2-1; TCRdb designates TRBD2, a call that cannot be tested without DNA. CDR1 is MNHNS, CDR2 SASEGT, per germline. CDR3 length: 17 amino acids. The CDR3 spells CASSPSGGPPRSNEQFF.

V usage is TRBV6-7 and J usage is TRBJ2-4. TRBV6-7 is noted as an ORF with a role that remains uncertain. The CDR3 runs to 14 residues. This chain's CDR3 is CAIDPKLAKNIQYF.

The chain has TRBV3-1 and TRBJ2-7; TCRdb selects TRBD2, and the lack of DNA leaves this call unchecked. The CDR3 has 16 amino acids. Germline lookup yields CDR1 LGHDT and CDR2 YNNKEL (reference sequence). This CDR3 is CASSPFGRGRFHEQYF.

CDR3: CASSLTWTGSDTQYF. The rearrangement joins TRBV18 to TRBJ2-3; as DNA is missing, the TRBD1 call by TCRdb cannot be tested. Germline V gives CDR1 KGHSH, CDR2 LQKENI. This CDR3 has 15 amino acids.

The chain employs TRBV2 and TRBJ2-7; there is no DNA to check the TCRdb D call of TRBD1. The CDR3 is 14 residues long. Per germline, CDR1 SNHLY and CDR2 FYNNEI. The CDR3 region is CASRKTGEGYEQYF.

This chain connects TRBV25-1 to TRBJ2-5; TCRdb's D call, TRBD2, is unchecked because there is no DNA. The germline gives CDR1 MGHDK, CDR2 SYGVNS. The CDR3 sequence is 15 residues long. CDR3: CASSVEWASQETQYF.

The V and J genes are TRBV12-3 or TRBV12-4 and TRBJ1-1; TCRdb gives TRBD1 as the D gene, but with no DNA this cannot be confirmed. CDR3 length: 14 amino acids. This chain's CDR3 is CASRSAGTGYLAFF.

The chain recombines TRBV5-6 with TRBJ2-7; TCRdb reports TRBD1, a call that lacks DNA to check it against. This CDR3 is built from 16 residues. Per germline, CDR1 SGHDT and CDR2 YYEEEE. CDR3 loop: CASSRATYGTSYEQYF. Combining the CDR3 with reference TRBV5-6 and TRBJ2-7 gives the whole variable domain DAGVTQSPTHLIKTRGQQVTLRCSPKSGHDTVSWYQQALGQGPQFIFQYYEEEERQRGNFPDRFSGHQFPNYSSELNVNALLLGDSALYLCASSRATYGTSYEQYFGPGTRLTVT.

This rearrangement joins TRBV2 to TRBJ1-2; TCRdb calls TRBD1, which cannot be checked without DNA. Germline V gene lookup returns CDR1 SNHLY and CDR2 FYNNEI. The CDR3 is 14 amino acids. CDR3 loop: CASSPTGDPVGYTF. Full variable domain (remainder filled in from reference TRBV2 and TRBJ1-2): EPEVTQTPSHQVTQMGQEVILRCVPISNHLYFYWYRQILGQKVEFLVSFYNNEISEKSEIFDDQFSVERPDGSNFTLKIRSTKLEDSAMYFCASSPTGDPVGYTFGSGTRLTVV.

The J gene is TRBJ2-1, the V gene TRBV7-3; TCRdb returns TRBD2, unconfirmable since there is no DNA. The CDR3 is 13 amino acids. The V gene's germline CDR1 is SGHTA and CDR2 FQGTGA. The CDR3 sequence is CASSIGPGNEQFF.

V and J are TRBV20-1 and TRBJ1-1. The germline CDR1 and CDR2 sequences are DFQATT and SNEGSKA (reference sequence). The CDR3 covers 15 residues. CDR3 residues: CSAVDQLFLNTEAFF.

The V gene is TRBV5-5, the J gene TRBJ1-2. The CDR3 length is 15 residues. Germline-derived CDR1 and CDR2 are SGHKS and YYEKEE (reference sequence). CDR3 loop: CASSFGENGYYGYTF.

The genes are TRBV2 and TRBJ2-5. The length of the CDR3 is 15 residues. Germline values: CDR1 SNHLY, CDR2 FYNNEI. CDR3 loop: CASSKIVVKGETQYF.

The chain combines TRBV6-1 with TRBJ2-3; TCRdb proposes TRBD1, but this gene call is untestable without DNA. Germline CDR1 and CDR2: MNHNS and SASEGT. This CDR3 is 16 amino acids long. The CDR3 region is CASSAHGGASTDTQYF.

The rearrangement joins TRBV18 to TRBJ1-1. The CDR3 extends over 13 amino acids. Per the germline V gene, CDR1 is KGHSH and CDR2 is LQKENI. The CDR3 sequence is CASGQQVNTEAFF. Combining the CDR3 with reference TRBV18 and TRBJ1-1 gives the whole variable domain NAGVMQNPRHLVRRRGQEARLRCSPMKGHSHVYWYRQLPEEGLKFMVYLQKENIIDESGMPKERFSAEFPKEGPSILRIQQVVRGDSAAYFCASGQQVNTEAFFGQGTRLTVV.

The chain links TRBV7-9 to TRBJ1-2; checking the TCRdb D call of TRBD1 is not possible without DNA. The CDR3 sequence is 15 residues long. Germline V gene data show CDR1 as SEHNR and CDR2 as FQNEAQ (reference sequence). This CDR3 is CASSLADRVGVGYTF.

V and J are TRBV10-3 and TRBJ2-6; TCRdb picks TRBD1, but there is no DNA to check that call. Germline V CDR1 and CDR2: ENHRY, SYGVKD. This CDR3 is 17 amino acids long. The CDR3 loop reads CATNRGPGNSGANVLTF.

CDR3 region: CASSLAPGAGNQPQHF. The rearrangement joins TRBV7-2 to TRBJ1-5; TCRdb calls TRBD1, which cannot be checked without DNA. CDR1 and CDR2 from the germline V gene are SGHTA and FQGNSA. The CDR3 has 16 residues.

V and J are TRBV11-2 and TRBJ2-1. The germline V gene encodes CDR1 SGHAT and CDR2 FQNNGV. This CDR3 has 18 residues. CDR3 in amino acids: CASSFFLIRRPTNNEQFF.

This chain connects TRBV5-6 to TRBJ1-6; TCRdb proposes TRBD1, but this gene call is untestable without DNA. Looked up from germline, CDR1 is SGHDT and CDR2 is YYEEEE. The CDR3 has 15 amino acids. CDR3 residues: CASSGGLYYNSPLHF.

This chain connects TRBV5-1 to TRBJ1-6; TCRdb returns TRBD1, unconfirmable since there is no DNA. Germline CDR1 and CDR2: SGHRS and YFSETQ. CDR3 length equals 15 residues. This CDR3 reads CASSLDPGDLSPLHF.